This entry features one T cell receptor beta chain sequence. The antigen remains unidentified. The CDR3 is made up of 16 amino acids. Germline V CDR1 and CDR2: ENHRY, SYGVKD. J gave up 9 bases and V 0 bases, and 11 bases lay outside the gene matches. This sample was taken from a study of CD8 T cells in ankylosing spondylitis. The TCR beta libraries were generated through quantitative 5'-RACE incorporating molecular barcodes. TCRdb reprocessed the 5' RACE reads via MiXCR and lists one record per CDR3 protein. Of fewer than 250,000 distinct CDR3 sequences listed, roughly 32% are singletons. Findings and limits, study-wide: Both synovial fluid and blood in reactive arthritis had previously been reported to carry some motif variants. Several highly homologous variants made up a TCR beta motif, and this motif appeared characteristic of ankylosing spondylitis blood. Disease-linked clones reportedly showed significant enrichment in matched ankylosing spondylitis synovial fluid.

The clonotype was recovered from a male donor with ankylosing spondylitis or in good health (not recorded which). The specimen sequenced was blood, either unsorted or a sorted T cell fraction (not recorded which). The chain recombines TRBV10-3 with TRBJ2-1; TRBD2 matches 7 bases. CDR3 nucleotides: TGTGCCATCAGTGAGTCGAGTGGGGGGGGAAATATTGAGCAGTTCTTC. Amino acid sequence: CAISESSGGGNIEQFF.